One sample yielded the 17 T cell receptor beta chains listed below, sequenced in a study of cytomegalovirus exposure and HLA in healthy donors. The PCR ran on 60 Vbeta and 13 Jbeta primers. The data were produced by immunoSEQ multiplex PCR, yet TCRdb's version contains in-frame clones alone and is incomplete. Here the sample spans over 150,000 clones, 77% being singletons. Sequencing was carried out using PBMCs. All receptors derive from a woman aged 55 to 70 in good health and CMV-seropositive.

The chain has TRBV11-2 and TRBJ2-3; 12 bases map to TRBD2. V trimming: 2 bases; J trimming: 9 bases; junction bases outside the gene matches: 15. Germline V gene data show CDR1 as SGHAT and CDR2 as FQNNGV. The CDR3 is 18 amino acids. CDR3 region: CASSLRLTGGLAGATQYF. CDR3 DNA: TGTGCCAGCAGCTTACGATTAACGGGGGGACTAGCGGGCGCAACGCAGTATTTT. Combining the CDR3 with reference TRBV11-2 and TRBJ2-3 gives the whole variable domain EAGVAQSPRYKIIEKRQSVAFWCNPISGHATLYWYQQILGQGPKLLIQFQNNGVVDDSQLPKDRFSAERLKGVDSTLKIQPAKLEDSAVYLCASSLRLTGGLAGATQYFGPGTRLTVL.

The rearrangement uses TRBV5-6 and TRBJ2-2; D remains unclear. V lost 1 base to trimming and J lost 3 bases, with 4 bases between them. Germline-derived CDR1 and CDR2 are SGHDT and YYEEEE. The CDR3 contains 13 residues. Here the CDR3 reads CASSLPYTGELFF. CDR3 bases: TGTGCCAGCAGCTTGCCCTACACCGGGGAGCTGTTTTTT.

The chain employs TRBV5-1 and TRBJ2-7; possibly TRBD2 for D (5 bases). V was pared by 4 bases and J by 3 bases, with 8 bases between. This CDR3 comprises 12 residues. CDR1 and CDR2 from the germline V gene are SGHRS and YFSETQ. CDR3 amino acids: CASSGSVYEQYF. In nucleotides, the CDR3 is TGCGCCAGCAGCGGGAGCGTCTACGAGCAGTACTTC.

The CDR3 region is CASSLETSGLNNEQFF. DNA of the CDR3: TGTGCCAGCAGTTTAGAGACTAGCGGACTTAACAATGAGCAGTTCTTC. The rearrangement uses TRBV28 and TRBJ2-1, with TRBD2 matching 9 bases. This CDR3 contains 16 residues. The junction had 7 bases not matched to a gene; V was cut back by 2 bases and J by 5 bases. Germline loops: CDR1 MDHEN, CDR2 SYDVKM.

This rearrangement joins TRBV5-1 to TRBJ2-6, with D uncertain. This CDR3 is built from 21 residues. V was clipped by 4 bases and J by 0 bases, with 26 bases between them. The germline V gene encodes CDR1 SGHRS and CDR2 YFSETQ. In DNA, the CDR3 is TGCGCCAGCAGCCCCATACGCAGCAGGTTTGGGCCCCTCTCTGGGGCCAACGTCCTGACTTTC. Protein: CASSPIRSRFGPLSGANVLTF.

Notes on this clone: The junction departs from the called germline gene at one end, perhaps through a read error. V is TRBV5-6 and J is TRBJ2-4, with 16 positions matching TRBD2. The CDR3 runs to 18 residues. From germline, CDR1 is SGHDT and CDR2 YYEEEE. The CDR3 region has the DNA TGTGCCAGCAGCCCGGGACTAGCGGGGGGGACCGACAAAAACAGTCAGTACTTC. This gives the protein CASSPGLAGGTDKNSQYF.

The table lists this clone with a few counts. The V gene is TRBV18, the J gene TRBJ1-1; tentative D call: TRBD1 (5 bases). V was cut by 3 bases and J by 0 bases, with 8 bases left in between. The germline V gene has CDR1 KGHSH and CDR2 LQKENI. CDR3 length equals 14 residues. This CDR3 is CASSPRQLNTEAFF. The CDR3, as DNA: TGTGCCAGCTCACCCCGACAGCTGAACACTGAAGCTTTCTTT. Looking up the rest from reference TRBV18 and TRBJ1-1 gives the full variable domain: NAGVMQNPRHLVRRRGQEARLRCSPMKGHSHVYWYRQLPEEGLKFMVYLQKENIIDESGMPKERFSAEFPKEGPSILRIQQVVRGDSAAYFCASSPRQLNTEAFFGQGTRLTVV.

The chain employs TRBV7-3 and TRBJ2-1; maybe TRBD2 (6 bases). V shed 2 bases and J shed 4 bases, with 12 bases lying between them. CDR3 length equals 15 residues. CDR1 is SGHTA and CDR2 is FQGTGA in the germline V gene. CDR3 coding DNA: TGTGCCAGCAGCTTAGGTTTGGGGGGATACAATGAGCAGTTCTTC. It yields the protein CASSLGLGGYNEQFF.

The chain carries TRBV28 and TRBJ1-6; 8 bases are shared with TRBD1. Germline V gene sequence: CDR1 MDHEN, CDR2 SYDVKM. The CDR3 sequence is 14 residues long. The junction had 8 bases not matched to a gene; V was cut back by 7 bases and J by 9 bases. CDR3 protein: CASIGGQGVSPLHF. The CDR3 bases are TGTGCCAGCATTGGAGGACAGGGTGTTTCACCCCTCCACTTT.

The genes are TRBV19 and TRBJ1-3, with 7 bases matching TRBD1. Per the germline V gene, CDR1 is LNHDA and CDR2 is SQIVND (reference sequence). This CDR3 contains 14 residues. Unmatched junction bases numbered 6, after V lost 8 bases and J lost 2 bases. The CDR3 loop reads CASSDRATGNTIYF. The CDR3 DNA reads as TGTGCCAGTTCCGACAGGGCCACTGGAAACACCATATATTTT. Together with reference TRBV19 and TRBJ1-3, the CDR3 gives the full variable domain: DGGITQSPKYLFRKEGQNVTLSCEQNLNHDAMYWYRQDPGQGLRLIYYSQIVNDFQKGDIAEGYSVSREKKESFPLTVTSAQKNPTAFYLCASSDRATGNTIYFGEGSWLTVV.

By share, this clone ranks as medium-sized (0.01 to 0.1%). This chain joins TRBV5-4 and TRBJ2-7; the match to TRBD1 covers 10 bases. CDR1 and CDR2 (germline): SGHNT, YYREEE (reference sequence). The CDR3 covers 13 residues. After removal of 3 bases from V and 3 bases from J, the junction contained 0 bases not matched to a gene. This CDR3 is CASSWDRGYEQYF. The CDR3 coding sequence is TGTGCCAGCAGCTGGGACAGGGGCTACGAGCAGTACTTC.

In DNA, the CDR3 is TGTGCCATCAGTGAGTCAGGGGGCCATGAGCAGTTCTTC. It specifies CAISESGGHEQFF. This rearrangement joins TRBV10-3 to TRBJ2-1; TRBD1 aligns across 7 bases. The CDR3 has 13 amino acids. V lost 0 bases to trimming and J lost 8 bases; unmatched junction nucleotides: 1. Germline CDR1 is ENHRY and CDR2 is SYGVKD.

V is TRBV30 and J is TRBJ1-2; D gene unclear. The CDR3 sequence is 11 residues long. Germline values: CDR1 GTSNPN, CDR2 SVGIG (reference sequence). Trimming removed 5 bases at V and 2 bases at J, with 6 bases between. The CDR3 sequence: CAWEENYGYTF. The CDR3 bases are TGTGCCTGGGAGGAGAACTATGGCTACACCTTC.

This clone was seen a few times. The V and J genes are TRBV7-9 and TRBJ1-4; possibly TRBD1 for D (5 bases). CDR1 is SEHNR and CDR2 is FQNEAQ in the germline V gene (reference sequence). Trimming took off 1 base at V and 8 bases at J, with 14 bases between the two ends. CDR3 length: 15 amino acids. The CDR3 bases are TGTGCCAGCAGCTTAGTGGTCGGGGGAAACGAAAAACTGTTTTTT. The encoded protein is CASSLVVGGNEKLFF.

The CDR3 nucleotides read TGTGCCAGCAGCGACCACCAGGGCGATGGCTACACCTTC. Translated, it gives CASSDHQGDGYTF. The J gene is TRBJ1-2, the V gene TRBV7-6, with a tentative D call TRBD1 (5 bases). Germline lookup yields CDR1 SGHVS and CDR2 FNYEAQ. The CDR3 length is 13 residues. The V gene lost 5 bases and the J gene lost 6 bases, with 13 bases spanning the gap.

This clone turned up a few times. V and J are TRBV7-9 and TRBJ1-1; possible D gene TRBD1, 6 bases. V lost 3 bases, J lost 0 bases, and 17 bases lay in between. The CDR3 length is 17 residues. Per germline, CDR1 SEHNR and CDR2 FQNEAQ (reference sequence). CDR3 DNA: TGTGCCAGCAGCTTTGGATATAGACAGGCGATGAACACTGAAGCTTTCTTT. Translating it yields CASSFGYRQAMNTEAFF.

This clone came up a few times. One junction end does not reproduce the germline sequence, and a read error may be involved. In nucleotides, the CDR3 is TGTGCCAGCAGTGCGGGACAGGCTGGGGCCAACGGCCTGACTTTC. Encoded protein: CASSAGQAGANGLTF. This sequence joins TRBV28 and TRBJ2-6; 8 bases are shared with TRBD1. Germline CDR1 is MDHEN and CDR2 is SYDVKM. The CDR3 length is 15 residues.